This T cell receptor beta chain stems from a study of T cell clusters in autoimmune cytopenias. Whole-study context: The mean age of healthy donor controls was almost 57 years, the median approximately 60 years.

This clonotype is medium-sized (0.01 to 0.1%) by frequency. One tube held mixed TRB-A and TRB-B primer pools for touch-down PCR. TCRdb re-called the multiplex PCR reads; every CDR3 protein appears as one record, without DNA. The clone table shows about 5,500 distinct CDR3 sequences, with the ten largest holding 7%. Germline V CDR1 and CDR2: MNHNS, SASEGT. The CDR3 spans 14 residues. TRB amplification used 250 ng of peripheral blood genomic DNA. This sample was shared with a second study, whose subject was T cell repertoires in aging, cancer and after chemotherapy.

Sequencing was performed on peripheral blood. The genes are TRBV6-1 and TRBJ2-3; the TCRdb call, TRBD1, lacks DNA for checking. This clonotype was obtained from a human donor in good health. The CDR3 loop is CASRGRGDTDTQYF.